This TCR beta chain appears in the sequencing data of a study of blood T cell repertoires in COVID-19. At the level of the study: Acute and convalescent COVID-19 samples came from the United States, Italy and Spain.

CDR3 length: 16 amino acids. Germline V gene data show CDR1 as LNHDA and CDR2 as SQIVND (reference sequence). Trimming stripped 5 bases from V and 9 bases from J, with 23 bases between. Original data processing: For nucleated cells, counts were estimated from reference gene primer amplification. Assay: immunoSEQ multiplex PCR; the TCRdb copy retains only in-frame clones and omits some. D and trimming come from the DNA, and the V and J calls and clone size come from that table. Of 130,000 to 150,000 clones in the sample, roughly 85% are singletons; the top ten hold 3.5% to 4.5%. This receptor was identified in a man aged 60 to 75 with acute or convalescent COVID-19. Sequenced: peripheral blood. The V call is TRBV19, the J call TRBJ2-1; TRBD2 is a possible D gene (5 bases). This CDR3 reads CASSPSRELRYPEQFF. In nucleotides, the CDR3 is TGTGCCAGTAGTCCTTCTAGGGAGCTAAGGTATCCTGAGCAGTTCTTC.